Listed below are T cell receptor beta chains from one sample, sequenced in a study of patients and donors after allogeneic stem cell transplantation. Using its own MiXCR run on the RT-PCR reads, TCRdb lists one record per CDR3 protein. The data hold 390,000 or so distinct CDR3 sequences, with approximately 16% observed a single time. Source material: blood, either unsorted or a sorted T cell fraction (not recorded which). These receptors were collected from a human donor who was either an allogeneic HSCT recipient or a stem cell or donor lymphocyte infusion donor (not recorded which). It is not recorded whose cells these are; they may come from a transplant donor. CDR3s include the opening cysteine and the closing phenylalanine or tryptophan. A D gene is named only where the DNA matches it firmly. Expanded clones are given a class, and other clones once, few, many or no size at all.

j_call,clone_size,d_call,v_call,cdr3_nt,cdr3_aa
TRBJ2-1,.,.,TRBV30,TGTGCCTGGAGAAGAGGAGCCTACAATGAGCAGTTCTTC,CAWRRGAYNEQFF
TRBJ1-6,.,.,TRBV7-9,TGTGCCAGCAGCTTAGTACAGCGCTTCAATTCACCCCTCCACTTT,CASSLVQRFNSPLHF
TRBJ1-5,.,.,TRBV9,TGTGCCAGCAGCGTAGATGGGGCCGGCAATCAGCCCCAGCATTTT,CASSVDGAGNQPQHF
TRBJ1-5,.,TRBD1,TRBV2,TGTGCCAGCAGGGGGGACAGGGCGAGAAATCAGCCCCAGCATTTT,CASRGDRARNQPQHF
TRBJ1-3,.,.,TRBV6-1,TGTGCCAGCAGAAACAGGGTCTCTGGAAACACCATATATTTT,CASRNRVSGNTIYF
TRBJ2-2,many,.,TRBV11-3,TGTGCCAGCAGCTTAGACACCAACACCGGGGAGCTGTTTTTT,CASSLDTNTGELFF
TRBJ2-7,.,.,TRBV5-1,TGCGCCAGCAGCTACCCGGACGGATCGAGGGAGCAGTACTTC,CASSYPDGSREQYF
TRBJ2-7,many,.,TRBV5-1,TGCGCCAGCAGCTTGGCCTTGGGCCTCTACGAGCAGTACTTC,CASSLALGLYEQYF
TRBJ2-1,few,.,TRBV7-2,TGTGCCAGCAGCTTTAGTCAGAGCTCCTACAATGAGCAGTTCTTC,CASSFSQSSYNEQFF
TRBJ2-1,many,TRBD2,TRBV7-3,TGTGCCAGCAGTCCCTCGATCGGCCTAGCGGGTTCCTACAATGAGCAGTTCTTC,CASSPSIGLAGSYNEQFF
TRBJ1-2,few,TRBD1,TRBV20-1,TGCAGTGCCTCACAGGGGATCGGGCTTGGCTACACCTTC,CSASQGIGLGYTF
TRBJ2-7,.,.,TRBV25-1,TGTGCCAGCAGTGACAGCTACTACGAGCAGTACTTC,CASSDSYYEQYF
TRBJ1-6,.,.,TRBV20-1,TGCAGTGCTAGATGGACACAAGGCACGAGTAGACCCCTCCACTTT,CSARWTQGTSRPLHF
TRBJ2-7,.,.,TRBV7-3,TGTGCCAGCAGCTTAATTGGAGGGACCGAGCAGTACTTC,CASSLIGGTEQYF
TRBJ1-2,few,.,TRBV7-2,TGTGCCAGCAGCTTACTCCGACAGGCGTTAAACTATGGCTACACCTTC,CASSLLRQALNYGYTF
TRBJ1-2,.,.,TRBV20-1,TGCAGTGCGGGCCCCGGGGGAAGCTATGGCTACACCTTC,CSAGPGGSYGYTF
TRBJ1-3,many,.,TRBV12-3/TRBV12-4,TGTGCCAGCGTCCAGGGTGACCCTGGAAACACCATATATTTT,CASVQGDPGNTIYF
TRBJ2-2,few,TRBD1,TRBV6-1,TGTGCCAGCAAACCGGGACAGGGGGCCGCCGGGGAGCTGTTTTTT,CASKPGQGAAGELFF
TRBJ2-5,.,.,TRBV5-1,TGCGCCAGCAGGCCGTCCTCTAGCGTGGTTGGGGAGACCCAGTACTTC,CASRPSSSVVGETQYF
TRBJ2-1,.,.,TRBV19,TGTGCCAGTATAAAGGACAGCGCCTACAATGAGCAGTTCTTC,CASIKDSAYNEQFF
TRBJ1-2,few,TRBD1,TRBV4-3,TGCGCCAGCCGCCGCTTGGGGGCAGGGGGCGCCAAGCGGTATGGCTACACCTTC,CASRRLGAGGAKRYGYTF
TRBJ2-3,many,.,TRBV5-8,TGTGCCAGCAGCCTAAGGGGTTACACAGATACGCAGTATTTT,CASSLRGYTDTQYF
TRBJ2-2,few,.,TRBV9,TGTGCCAGCAGCGTAGTGGCGGCAGTCACCGGGGAGCTGTTTTTT,CASSVVAAVTGELFF
TRBJ2-7,.,TRBD2,TRBV20-1,TGCAGTGCTCGTCGACTAGCGGGAGTGGGAGAGCAGTACTTC,CSARRLAGVGEQYF
TRBJ1-4,few,.,TRBV27,TGTGCCAGCAGTGTTGGCTCAACTAATGAAAAACTGTTTTTT,CASSVGSTNEKLFF
TRBJ2-5,.,TRBD2,TRBV7-7,TGTGCCAGCAGCTTAGGAGGACTAGCGGGAGAGACCCAGTACTTC,CASSLGGLAGETQYF
TRBJ1-3,few,.,TRBV25-1,TGTGCCAGCAGTGAAAGCTCTGGAAACACCATATATTTT,CASSESSGNTIYF
TRBJ2-1,many,TRBD1,TRBV10-3,TGTGCCATCAGTCCCCGGGACAGGGGAGGGTTTGATGAGCAGTTCTTC,CAISPRDRGGFDEQFF
TRBJ2-3,few,.,TRBV1,TGCACCAGCAGCCAAGGTCCGACCATGGGGGAAGATACGCAGTATTTT,CTSSQGPTMGEDTQYF
TRBJ2-2,.,TRBD2,TRBV11-2,TGTGCCAGCAGCTTTCGTTTCAGCGGGGCCCTCAACACCGGGGAGCTGTTTTTT,CASSFRFSGALNTGELFF
TRBJ1-3,few,.,TRBV20-1,TGCAGTGCTGGGGCCAGCTCTGGAAACACCATATATTTT,CSAGASSGNTIYF
TRBJ2-3,few,.,TRBV12-3/TRBV12-4,TGTGCCAGCAGTTTAGCCTCACTTGCAGATACGCAGTATTTT,CASSLASLADTQYF
TRBJ2-1,few,.,TRBV2,TGTGCCAGCAGTGAAGGGCGGGGGCGGGATGAGCAGTTCTTC,CASSEGRGRDEQFF
TRBJ1-3,.,.,TRBV7-9,TGTGCCAGCAGGAAACGCGGGAACTCTGGAAACACCATATATTTT,CASRKRGNSGNTIYF
TRBJ1-4,.,TRBD1,TRBV24-1,TGTGCCACCAGTGATCGGGACAGCGAGGGAGAAAAACTGTTTTTT,CATSDRDSEGEKLFF
TRBJ2-3,.,.,TRBV9,TGTGCCAGCAGCCGGACCAACACAGATACGCAGTATTTT,CASSRTNTDTQYF
TRBJ2-3,few,.,TRBV5-1,TGCGCCAGCAGCTATGCCATGGGGGTATCCGTAGGGGATACGCAGTATTTT,CASSYAMGVSVGDTQYF
TRBJ1-1,.,.,TRBV6-1,TGTGCCAGCAGGGTCTACAGCTTGAACACTGAAGCTTTCTTT,CASRVYSLNTEAFF
TRBJ2-7,.,.,TRBV6-1,TGTGCCAGCAGAAACCGGGACAACTCCTACGAGCAGTACTTC,CASRNRDNSYEQYF
TRBJ2-1,.,.,TRBV11-1,TGTGCCAGCAGCAGAGTACGGTATGGTAGGGGATCCTACAATGAGCAGTTCTTC,CASSRVRYGRGSYNEQFF
TRBJ2-7,.,.,TRBV21-1,TGTGCCAGCAGCAAAGTACCGGACAGCGGCTACGAGCAGTACTTC,CASSKVPDSGYEQYF